The clone carrying this T cell receptor beta chain was counted between two and nine times. The antigen is undetermined. The data derive from a study of OX40 agonist ivuxolimab in advanced cancers. Study overall: Cancers in dose escalation were hepatocellular, melanoma, renal cell and head and neck. Points from the study as a whole: Still undetermined is the antigen specificity of the expanded peripheral T cells. Clonal expansion from baseline to week 6 occurred in both CD4+ and CD8+ T cells.

Looked up from germline, CDR1 is ENHRY and CDR2 is SYGVKD. Deletions cut 5 bases from V and 5 bases from J, with 16 bases between. CDR3 length: 15 residues. Produced via immunoSEQ multiplex PCR; TCRdb's table is partial and in-frame only. The sample includes about 84,000 clones, 90% to 95% of them seen just once. This TCR derives from an adult with an advanced solid tumor such as melanoma, head and neck, liver or kidney cancer. The gene calls are TRBV10-3 and TRBJ1-5; D is unresolved. The input for sequencing was CD4+ or CD8+ T cells sorted from blood, taken in a trial of the OX40 agonist ivuxolimab. The CDR3 sequence is CAISPTGGTDQPQHF. The DNA for the CDR3 is TGTGCCATCAGTCCGACTGGAGGTACGGATCAGCCCCAGCATTTT.